This T cell receptor beta chain stems from a study of blood T cell repertoires in COVID-19. As for the study in general: Acute and convalescent COVID-19 samples came from the United States, Italy and Spain. The cDNA or gDNA used as material had been derived from T cells, B-cell-depleted T cells, or PBMCs.

This CDR3 spans 14 amino acids. Germline values: CDR1 SGHRS, CDR2 YFSETQ. The V end lost 2 bases, the J end lost 3 bases, and 11 bases lay between the germline ends. Per the study methods: Estimated nucleated cell counts came from reference gene primer amplification. The method was immunoSEQ multiplex PCR; TCRdb's version includes in-frame clones alone and lacks a portion of them. V and J calls and clone size are those listed in that table; D and trimming were worked out from the DNA. In the table there are fewer than 90,000 clones, around 74% of which are singletons. The chain links TRBV5-1 to TRBJ2-5; tentative D call: TRBD1 (5 bases). The clonotype comes from a man aged 55 to 69 with COVID-19, enrolled during active disease. Sequenced input: peripheral blood. The CDR3 DNA reads TGCGCCAGCAGCTTTCGGACATCGAAAGAGACCCAGTACTTC. Protein: CASSFRTSKETQYF.